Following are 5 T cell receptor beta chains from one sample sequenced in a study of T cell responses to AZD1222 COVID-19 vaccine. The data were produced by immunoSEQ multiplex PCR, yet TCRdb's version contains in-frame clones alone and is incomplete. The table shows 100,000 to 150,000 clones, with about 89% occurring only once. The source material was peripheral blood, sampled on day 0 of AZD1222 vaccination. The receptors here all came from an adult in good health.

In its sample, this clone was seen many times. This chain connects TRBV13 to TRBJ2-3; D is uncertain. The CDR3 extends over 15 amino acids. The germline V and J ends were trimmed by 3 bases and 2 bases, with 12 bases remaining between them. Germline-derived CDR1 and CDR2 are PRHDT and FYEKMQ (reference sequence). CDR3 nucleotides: TGTGCCAGCAGCTTTGGTCTCGATAACACAGATACGCAGTATTTT. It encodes CASSFGLDNTDTQYF. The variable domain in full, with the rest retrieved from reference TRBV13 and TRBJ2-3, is AAGVIQSPRHLIKEKRETATLKCYPIPRHDTVYWYQQGPGQDPQFLISFYEKMQSDKGSIPDRFSAQQFSDYHSELNMSSLELGDSALYFCASSFGLDNTDTQYFGPGTRLTVL.

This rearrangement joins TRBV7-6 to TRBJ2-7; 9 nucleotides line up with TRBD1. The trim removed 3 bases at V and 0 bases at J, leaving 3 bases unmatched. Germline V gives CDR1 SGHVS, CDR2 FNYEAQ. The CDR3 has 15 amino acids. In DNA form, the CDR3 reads TGTGCCAGCAGCTTCGGACAGGGGTCCTCCTACGAGCAGTACTTC. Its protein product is CASSFGQGSSYEQYF.

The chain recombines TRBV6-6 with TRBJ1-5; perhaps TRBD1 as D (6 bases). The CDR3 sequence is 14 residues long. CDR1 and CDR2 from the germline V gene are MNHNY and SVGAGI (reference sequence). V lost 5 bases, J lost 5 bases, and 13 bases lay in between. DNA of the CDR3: TGTGCCAGCAGTCCAGGGGAGGGCTATCAGCCCCAGCATTTT. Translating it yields CASSPGEGYQPQHF.

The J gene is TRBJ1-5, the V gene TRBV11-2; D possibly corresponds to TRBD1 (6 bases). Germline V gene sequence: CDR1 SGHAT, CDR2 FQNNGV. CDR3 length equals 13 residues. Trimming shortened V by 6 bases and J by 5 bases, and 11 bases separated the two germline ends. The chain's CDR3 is CASSQDSHQPQHF. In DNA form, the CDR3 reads TGTGCCAGCAGTCAGGACAGCCATCAGCCCCAGCATTTT.

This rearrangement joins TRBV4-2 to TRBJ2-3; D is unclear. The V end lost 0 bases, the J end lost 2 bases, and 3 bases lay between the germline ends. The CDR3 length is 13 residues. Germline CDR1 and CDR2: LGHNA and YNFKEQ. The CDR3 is CASSQDYTDTQYF. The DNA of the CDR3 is TGTGCCAGCAGCCAAGACTACACAGATACGCAGTATTTT.